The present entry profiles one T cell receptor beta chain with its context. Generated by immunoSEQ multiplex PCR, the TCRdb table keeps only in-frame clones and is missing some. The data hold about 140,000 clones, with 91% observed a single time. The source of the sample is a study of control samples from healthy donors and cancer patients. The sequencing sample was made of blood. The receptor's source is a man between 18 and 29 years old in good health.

The CDR3 bases are TGTGCCAGCAGCAAAGCGATAGGACATAGGGGCTACACCTTC. This codes for CASSKAIGHRGYTF. The V call is TRBV21-1, the J call TRBJ1-2; no check of the table's D call, TRBD1, against the DNA was made. TRBV21-1 is reported as a pseudogene. CDR3 size: 14 residues.